These 8 T cell receptor beta chains share one sample of origin, sequenced in a study of T cells in Graves' hyperthyroidism and ophthalmopathy. RNA transcripts were the template for amplifying TCR beta CDR3 regions. The HTBI primer set drove a first-round RT-PCR of the TCR CDR3. TCRdb fed the multiplex PCR reads into MiXCR, producing one record per CDR3 protein. This sample has some 580,000 distinct CDR3 sequences, with roughly 16% found just once. Input material: blood. Every receptor here comes from a woman aged 35 to 49 with Graves' ophthalmopathy.

The sample holds many counts of this clonotype. This chain joins TRBV30 and TRBJ1-1; D may be TRBD1 (6 bases). This CDR3 is built from 15 residues. Germline lookup yields CDR1 GTSNPN and CDR2 SVGIG (reference sequence). V was trimmed by 3 bases and J by 1 base, leaving 15 bases between them. The CDR3 protein is CAWSQRGAGNTEAFF. CDR3 DNA sequence: TGTGCCTGGAGCCAGCGGGGGGCGGGGAACACTGAAGCTTTCTTT.

This clonotype came up a few times. The chain employs TRBV30 and TRBJ1-2; D not resolved. Germline CDR1 is GTSNPN and CDR2 is SVGIG (reference sequence). The ends were cut back, 3 bases at V and 2 bases at J, with 13 bases in the middle. This CDR3 is 14 amino acids long. CDR3 DNA sequence: TGTGCCTGGAGACCCTGGACGGGAAACTATGGCTACACCTTC. Translation: CAWRPWTGNYGYTF.

This clonotype came up a few times. The V call is TRBV28, the J call TRBJ2-7; weak D call: TRBD1 (6 bases). The CDR3 totals 14 residues. Germline CDR1 reads MDHEN; CDR2 reads SYDVKM. Trimming removed 3 bases from V and 6 bases from J, with 15 bases in between. The CDR3 is CASSLPGQIPEQYF. Here the CDR3 DNA reads TGTGCCAGCAGTTTGCCGGGACAAATTCCCGAGCAGTACTTC.

This clonotype appeared a few times. The chain couples TRBV6-1 to TRBJ2-7; D may be TRBD2 (5 bases). The germline V and J ends were trimmed by 1 base and 7 bases, with 8 bases remaining between them. Germline-derived CDR1 and CDR2 are MNHNS and SASEGT. CDR3 length: 12 residues. The CDR3 sequence is CASSEVGVEQYF. The CDR3 DNA is TGTGCCAGCAGTGAAGTGGGAGTTGAGCAGTACTTC.

In this sample, this clonotype turned up many times. The chain employs TRBV18 and TRBJ2-5; D not certain. From germline, CDR1 is KGHSH and CDR2 LQKENI. CDR3 length: 12 residues. The V and J ends lost 8 bases and 3 bases respectively, with 10 bases between them. CDR3 sequence reads: CASSPREETQYF. The CDR3 DNA sequence: TGTGCCAGCAGCCCCCGGGAAGAGACCCAGTACTTC. The full variable domain, with the rest looked up from reference TRBV18 and TRBJ2-5, is NAGVMQNPRHLVRRRGQEARLRCSPMKGHSHVYWYRQLPEEGLKFMVYLQKENIIDESGMPKERFSAEFPKEGPSILRIQQVVRGDSAAYFCASSPREETQYFGPGTRLLVL.

This clonotype was recorded many times. CDR3 region: CSAMRGRGTDTQYF. CDR3 bases: TGCAGTGCTATGAGGGGGAGGGGCACAGATACGCAGTATTTT. The chain uses TRBV20-1 and TRBJ2-3; possibly TRBD2 for D (7 bases). This CDR3 contains 14 residues. Germline values: CDR1 DFQATT, CDR2 SNEGSKA (reference sequence). Between the trimmed V and J ends, which lost 4 bases and 1 base, there was a span of 12 bases.

This clonotype was seen at least ten times. The CDR3 DNA reads as TGTGCCAGCAGCTTAGCCAAACAGGGGTCTTATCCCTACGAGCAGTACTTC. Protein: CASSLAKQGSYPYEQYF. This chain joins TRBV7-9 and TRBJ2-7; 7 nucleotides agree with TRBD1. Germline values: CDR1 SEHNR, CDR2 FQNEAQ (reference sequence). This CDR3 contains 17 residues. The J segment lost 2 bases and the V segment lost 0 bases, leaving 10 bases of the junction unmatched.

The chain couples TRBV5-1 to TRBJ2-7, with D maybe TRBD2 (6 bases). CDR1 and CDR2 (germline): SGHRS, YFSETQ. The CDR3 is 17 residues long. V lost 0 bases, J lost 4 bases, and 20 bases lay in between. In nucleotides, the CDR3 is TGCGCCAGCAGCTTGGCCGGAGGCGGGACCTTAGTATACGAGCAGTACTTC. Encoded protein: CASSLAGGGTLVYEQYF.